This TCR beta chain was documented in a study of breast tumors, draining lymph nodes, adjacent tissues. Study-level findings and limits: Tumor and nontumor repertoires were significantly more similar in luminal-like than in basal-like breast cancer. That most tumor T cells come from lymph nodes remained unproven.

The lymph nodes were axillary draining lymph nodes from breast cancer patients. TCRdb called the multiplex PCR reads again in MiXCR, with one record for every CDR3 protein. Here the sample spans 150,000 to 200,000 distinct CDR3 sequences, about 33% being singletons. The CDR3 length is 15 residues. The J segment lost 3 bases and the V segment lost 7 bases, leaving 8 bases of the junction unmatched. CDR1 SGHNT and CDR2 YENEEA come from the germline V gene. This clonotype was seen at least ten times. Its cognate antigen is unknown. This sequence originates from a female donor with breast cancer. Some clones in this sample may be carry-over from other donors' samples. This chain uses TRBV11-3 with TRBJ2-1; 8 bases agree with TRBD1. Sequenced input: axillary lymph node tissue. CDR3 in DNA: TGTGCCAGCACCTCCCTCGGGACAGGCTACAATGAGCAGTTCTTC. Residues: CASTSLGTGYNEQFF.